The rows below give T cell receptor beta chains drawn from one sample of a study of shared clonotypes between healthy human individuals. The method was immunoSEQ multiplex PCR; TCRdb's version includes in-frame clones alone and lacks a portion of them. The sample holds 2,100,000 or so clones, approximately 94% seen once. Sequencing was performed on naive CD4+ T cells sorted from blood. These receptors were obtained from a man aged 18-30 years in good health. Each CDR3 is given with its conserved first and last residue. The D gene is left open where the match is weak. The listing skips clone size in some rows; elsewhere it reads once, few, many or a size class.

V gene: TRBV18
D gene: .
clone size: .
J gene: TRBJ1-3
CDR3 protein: CASSPAGTNTIYF
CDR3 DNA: TGTGCCAGCTCACCAGCAGGAACTAACACCATATATTTT

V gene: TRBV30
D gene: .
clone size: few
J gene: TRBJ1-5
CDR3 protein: CAVGGLDQPQHF
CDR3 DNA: TGTGCCGTAGGGGGGCTCGACCAGCCCCAGCATTTT

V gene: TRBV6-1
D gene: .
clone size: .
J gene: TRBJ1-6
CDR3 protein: CASSETGISLHF
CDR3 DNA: TGTGCCAGCAGTGAAACAGGGATATCCCTCCACTTT

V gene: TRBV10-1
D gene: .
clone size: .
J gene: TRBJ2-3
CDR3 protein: CASSEDSNSNTQYF
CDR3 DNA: TGCGCCAGCAGTGAGGACTCAAATAGTAATACGCAGTATTTT

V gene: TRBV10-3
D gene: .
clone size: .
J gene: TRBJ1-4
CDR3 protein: CAISESHTTNEKLFF
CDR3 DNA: TGTGCCATCAGTGAGTCCCACACAACTAATGAAAAACTGTTTTTT

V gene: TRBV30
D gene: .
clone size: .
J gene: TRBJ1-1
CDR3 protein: CAWGPGAEAFF
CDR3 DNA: TGTGCCTGGGGGCCGGGGGCTGAAGCTTTCTTT

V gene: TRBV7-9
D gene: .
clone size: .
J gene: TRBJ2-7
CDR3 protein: CASSLAGGLREQYF
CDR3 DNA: TGTGCCAGCAGCTTAGCCGGAGGGCTGAGAGAGCAGTACTTC

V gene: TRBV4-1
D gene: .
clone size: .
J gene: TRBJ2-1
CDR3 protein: CASSQETHNEQFF
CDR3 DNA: TGCGCCAGCAGCCAAGAGACACACAATGAGCAGTTCTTC

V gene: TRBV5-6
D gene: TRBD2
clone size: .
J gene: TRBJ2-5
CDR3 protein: CASSLRGGQETQYF
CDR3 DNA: TGTGCCAGCAGCCTACGCGGGGGGCAAGAGACCCAGTACTTC

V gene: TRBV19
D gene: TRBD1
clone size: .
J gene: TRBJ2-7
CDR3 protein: CASSRSGTGAREQYF
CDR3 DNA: TGTGCCAGTAGTCGTTCCGGGACAGGGGCCCGCGAGCAGTACTTC

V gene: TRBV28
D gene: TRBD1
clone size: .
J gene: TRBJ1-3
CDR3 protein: CASSSGTGVGSSGNTIYF
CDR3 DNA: TGTGCCAGCAGCTCCGGGACAGGGGTTGGGAGCTCTGGAAACACCATATATTTT

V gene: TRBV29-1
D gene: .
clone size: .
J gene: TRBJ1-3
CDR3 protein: CSVGLKPGNTIYF
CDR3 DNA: TGCAGCGTTGGTCTAAAGCCTGGAAACACCATATATTTT

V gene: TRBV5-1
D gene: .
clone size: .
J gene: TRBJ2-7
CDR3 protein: CASSSRGDSYEQYF
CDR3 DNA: TGCGCCAGCAGTTCAAGGGGAGATTCTTACGAGCAGTACTTC

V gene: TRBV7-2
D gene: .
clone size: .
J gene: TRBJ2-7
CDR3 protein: CASSGTYEQYF
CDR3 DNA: TGTGCCAGCAGTGGGACCTACGAGCAGTACTTC

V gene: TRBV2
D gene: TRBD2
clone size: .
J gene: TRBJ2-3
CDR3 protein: CASSVVGGGTDTQYF
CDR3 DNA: TGTGCCAGCAGTGTCGTGGGGGGGGGCACAGATACGCAGTATTTT

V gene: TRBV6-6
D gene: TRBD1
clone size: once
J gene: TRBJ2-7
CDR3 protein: CASSYPRDSQIYEQYF
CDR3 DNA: TGTGCCAGCAGTTACCCCCGGGACAGCCAAATCTACGAGCAGTACTTC

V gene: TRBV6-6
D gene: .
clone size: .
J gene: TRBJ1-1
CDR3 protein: CASISDGIDSEAFF
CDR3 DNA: TGTGCCAGCATCTCTGATGGTATCGACTCCGAAGCTTTCTTT